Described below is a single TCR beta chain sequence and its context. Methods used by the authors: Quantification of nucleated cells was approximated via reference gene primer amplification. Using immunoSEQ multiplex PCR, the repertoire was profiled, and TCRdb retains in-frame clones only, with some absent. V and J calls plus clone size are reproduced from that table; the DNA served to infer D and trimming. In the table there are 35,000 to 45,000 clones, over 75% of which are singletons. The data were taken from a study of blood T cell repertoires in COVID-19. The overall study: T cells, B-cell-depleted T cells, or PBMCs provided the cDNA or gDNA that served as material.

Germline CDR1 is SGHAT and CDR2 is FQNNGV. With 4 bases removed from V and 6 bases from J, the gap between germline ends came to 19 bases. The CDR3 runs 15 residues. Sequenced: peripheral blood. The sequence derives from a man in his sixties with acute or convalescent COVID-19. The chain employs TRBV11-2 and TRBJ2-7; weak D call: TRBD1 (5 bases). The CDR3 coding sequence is TGTGCCAGCAGCTCCTTAGGGGCATTTAATGCCGAGCAGTACTTC. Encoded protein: CASSSLGAFNAEQYF.